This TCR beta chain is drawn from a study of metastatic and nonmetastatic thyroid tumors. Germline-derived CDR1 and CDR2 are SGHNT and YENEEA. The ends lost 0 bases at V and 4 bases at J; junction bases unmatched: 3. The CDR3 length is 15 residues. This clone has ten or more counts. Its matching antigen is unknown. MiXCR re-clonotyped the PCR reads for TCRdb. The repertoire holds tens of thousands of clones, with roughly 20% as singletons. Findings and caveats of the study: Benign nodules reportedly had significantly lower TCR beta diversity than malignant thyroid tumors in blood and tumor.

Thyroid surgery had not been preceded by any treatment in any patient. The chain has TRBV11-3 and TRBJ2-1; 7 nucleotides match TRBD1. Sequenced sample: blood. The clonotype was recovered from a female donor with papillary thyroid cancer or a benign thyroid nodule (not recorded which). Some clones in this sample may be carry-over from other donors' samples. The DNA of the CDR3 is TGTGCCAGCAGCTTAGAAGGGGGCGAATACAATGAGCAGTTCTTC. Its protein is CASSLEGGEYNEQFF.